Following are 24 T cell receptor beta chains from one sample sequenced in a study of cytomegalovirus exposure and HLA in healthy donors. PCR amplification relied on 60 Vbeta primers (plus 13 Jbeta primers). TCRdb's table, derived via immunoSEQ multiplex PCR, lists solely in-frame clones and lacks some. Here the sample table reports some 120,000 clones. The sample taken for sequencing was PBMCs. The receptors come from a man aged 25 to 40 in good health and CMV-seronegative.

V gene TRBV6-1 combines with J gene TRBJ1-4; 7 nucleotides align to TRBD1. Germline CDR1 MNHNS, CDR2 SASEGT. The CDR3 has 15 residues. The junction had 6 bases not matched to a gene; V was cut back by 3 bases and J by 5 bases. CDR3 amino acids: CASSDPGTENEKLFF. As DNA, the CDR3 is TGTGCCAGCAGTGACCCCGGGACAGAAAATGAAAAACTGTTTTTT.

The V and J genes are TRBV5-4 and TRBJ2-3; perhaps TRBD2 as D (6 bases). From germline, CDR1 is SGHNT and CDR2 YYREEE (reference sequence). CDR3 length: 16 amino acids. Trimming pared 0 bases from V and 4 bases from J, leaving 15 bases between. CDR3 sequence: CASSLGIGREADTQYF. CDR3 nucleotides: TGTGCCAGCAGCTTGGGTATCGGCAGGGAGGCAGATACGCAGTATTTT.

CDR3 bases: TGCGCCACCGGGATTGGGCCTCCCGCGTCCAATGAGCAGTTCTTC. It translates to CATGIGPPASNEQFF. This chain joins TRBV5-1 and TRBJ2-1; D possibly corresponds to TRBD2 (5 bases). The CDR3 totals 15 residues. The V end lost 9 bases, the J end lost 6 bases, and 22 bases lay between the germline ends. From germline, CDR1 is SGHRS and CDR2 YFSETQ.

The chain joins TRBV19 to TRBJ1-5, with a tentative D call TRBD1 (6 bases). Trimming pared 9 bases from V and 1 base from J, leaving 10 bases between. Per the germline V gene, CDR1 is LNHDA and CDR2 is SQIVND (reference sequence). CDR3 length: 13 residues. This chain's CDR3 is CASSQGSNQPQHF. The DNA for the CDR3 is TGTGCCAGCAGTCAGGGGAGCAATCAGCCCCAGCATTTT.

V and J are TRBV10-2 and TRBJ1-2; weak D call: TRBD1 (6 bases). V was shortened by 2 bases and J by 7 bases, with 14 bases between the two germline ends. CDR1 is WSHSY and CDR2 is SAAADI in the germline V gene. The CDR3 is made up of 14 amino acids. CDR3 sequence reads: CASSETRGNGGYTF. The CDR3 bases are TGCGCCAGCAGTGAGACCAGGGGCAATGGTGGCTACACCTTC.

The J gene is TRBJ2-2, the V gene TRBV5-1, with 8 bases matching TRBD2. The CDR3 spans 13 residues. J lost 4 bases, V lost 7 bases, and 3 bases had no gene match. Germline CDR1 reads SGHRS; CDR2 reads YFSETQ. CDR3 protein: CASGTSPTGELFF. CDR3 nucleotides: TGCGCCAGCGGGACTAGTCCCACCGGGGAGCTGTTTTTT.

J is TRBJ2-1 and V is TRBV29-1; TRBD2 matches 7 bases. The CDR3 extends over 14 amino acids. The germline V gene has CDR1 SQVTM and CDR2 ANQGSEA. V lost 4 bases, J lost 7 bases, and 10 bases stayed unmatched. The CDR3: CSVVASGKQNEQFF. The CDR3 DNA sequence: TGCAGCGTTGTGGCTAGCGGCAAGCAGAATGAGCAGTTCTTC.

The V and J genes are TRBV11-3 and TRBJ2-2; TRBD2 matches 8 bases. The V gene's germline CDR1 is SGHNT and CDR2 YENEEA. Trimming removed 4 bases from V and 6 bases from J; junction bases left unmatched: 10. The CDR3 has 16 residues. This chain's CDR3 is CASSSRSGGPSGELFF. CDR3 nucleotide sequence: TGTGCCAGCAGCTCCCGTTCGGGAGGGCCTTCCGGGGAGCTGTTTTTT.

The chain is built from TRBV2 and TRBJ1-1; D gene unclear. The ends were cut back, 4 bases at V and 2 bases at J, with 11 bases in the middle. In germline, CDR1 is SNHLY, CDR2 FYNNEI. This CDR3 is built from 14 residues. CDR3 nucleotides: TGTGCCAGCAGTGCCTTAGTAACCAACACTGAAGCTTTCTTT. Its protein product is CASSALVTNTEAFF.

In nucleotides, the CDR3 is TGTGCCTGGAGTTCCGCCCGGGACAGGGGAACACCCCTCCACTTT. Translating gives CAWSSARDRGTPLHF. This chain uses TRBV30 with TRBJ1-6, with TRBD1 identical over 10 bases. V lost 2 bases to trimming and J lost 11 bases; unmatched junction nucleotides: 9. This CDR3 is 15 amino acids long. The germline gives CDR1 GTSNPN, CDR2 SVGIG (reference sequence).

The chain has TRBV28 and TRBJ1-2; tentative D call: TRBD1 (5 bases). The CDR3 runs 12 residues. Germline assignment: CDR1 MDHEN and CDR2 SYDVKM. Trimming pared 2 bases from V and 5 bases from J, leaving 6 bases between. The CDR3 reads CASSLRQYGYTF. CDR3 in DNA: TGTGCCAGCAGTTTAAGACAGTATGGCTACACCTTC.

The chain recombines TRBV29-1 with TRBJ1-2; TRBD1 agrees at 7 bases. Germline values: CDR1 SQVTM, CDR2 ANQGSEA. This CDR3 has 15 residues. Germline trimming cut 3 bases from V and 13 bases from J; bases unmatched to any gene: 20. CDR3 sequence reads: CSVDGLWDSDGSGTF. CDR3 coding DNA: TGCAGCGTTGACGGGTTGTGGGACAGCGACGGGTCCGGCACCTTC.

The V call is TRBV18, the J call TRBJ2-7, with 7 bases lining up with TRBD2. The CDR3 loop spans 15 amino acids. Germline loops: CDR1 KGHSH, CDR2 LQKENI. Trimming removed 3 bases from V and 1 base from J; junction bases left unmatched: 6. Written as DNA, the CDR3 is TGTGCCAGCTCACCTAGCCGAGCGGGGTCCTACGAGCAGTACTTC. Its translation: CASSPSRAGSYEQYF.

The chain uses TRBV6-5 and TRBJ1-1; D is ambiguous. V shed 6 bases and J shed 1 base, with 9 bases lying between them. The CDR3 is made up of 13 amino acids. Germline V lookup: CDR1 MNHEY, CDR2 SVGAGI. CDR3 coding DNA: TGTGCCAGCAGGGCCCTAGGGAACACTGAAGCTTTCTTT. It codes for CASRALGNTEAFF.

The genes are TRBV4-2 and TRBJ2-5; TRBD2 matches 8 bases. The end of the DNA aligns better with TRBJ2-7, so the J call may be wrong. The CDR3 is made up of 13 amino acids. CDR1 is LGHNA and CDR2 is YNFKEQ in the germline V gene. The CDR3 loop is CASSQGTSYEQYF. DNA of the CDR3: TGTGCCAGCAGCCAGGGGACTAGCTACGAGCAGTACTTC.

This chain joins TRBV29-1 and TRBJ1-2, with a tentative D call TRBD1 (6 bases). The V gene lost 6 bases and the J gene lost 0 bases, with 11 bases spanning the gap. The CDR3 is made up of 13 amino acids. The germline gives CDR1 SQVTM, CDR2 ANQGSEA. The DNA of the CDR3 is TGCAGCGTCCAGGGGTTTGCTAACTATGGCTACACCTTC. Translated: CSVQGFANYGYTF.

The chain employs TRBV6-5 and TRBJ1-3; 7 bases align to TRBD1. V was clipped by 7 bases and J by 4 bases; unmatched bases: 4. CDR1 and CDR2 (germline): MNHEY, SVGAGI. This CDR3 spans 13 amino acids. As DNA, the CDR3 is TGTGCCAGCACTCGGACAGGCGGAAACACCATATATTTT. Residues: CASTRTGGNTIYF.

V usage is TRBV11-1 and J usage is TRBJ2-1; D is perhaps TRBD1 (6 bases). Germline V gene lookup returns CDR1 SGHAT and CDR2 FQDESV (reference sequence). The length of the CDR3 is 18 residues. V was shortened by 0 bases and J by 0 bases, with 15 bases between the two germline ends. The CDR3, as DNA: TGTGCCAGCAGCTTAGCCTCGACAGGTCCCGACTCCTACAATGAGCAGTTCTTC. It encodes CASSLASTGPDSYNEQFF.

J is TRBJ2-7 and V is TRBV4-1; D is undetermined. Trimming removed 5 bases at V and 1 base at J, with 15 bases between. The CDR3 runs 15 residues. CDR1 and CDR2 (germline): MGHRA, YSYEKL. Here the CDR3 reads CASSLWYSMSYEQYF. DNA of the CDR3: TGCGCCAGCAGCTTATGGTACTCGATGTCCTACGAGCAGTACTTC.

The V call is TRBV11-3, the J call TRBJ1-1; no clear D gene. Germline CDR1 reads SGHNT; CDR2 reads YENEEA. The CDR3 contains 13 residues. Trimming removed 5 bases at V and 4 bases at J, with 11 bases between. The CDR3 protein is CASSLQEGTEAFF. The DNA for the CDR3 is TGTGCCAGCAGCCTCCAGGAAGGCACTGAAGCTTTCTTT.

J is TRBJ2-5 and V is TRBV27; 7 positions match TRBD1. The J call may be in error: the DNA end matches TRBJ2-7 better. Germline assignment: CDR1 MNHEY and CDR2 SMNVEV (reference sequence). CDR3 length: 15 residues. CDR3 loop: CASSSPGQRIYEQYF. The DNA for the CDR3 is TGTGCCAGCAGTTCCCCGGGACAGAGAATCTACGAGCAGTACTTC.

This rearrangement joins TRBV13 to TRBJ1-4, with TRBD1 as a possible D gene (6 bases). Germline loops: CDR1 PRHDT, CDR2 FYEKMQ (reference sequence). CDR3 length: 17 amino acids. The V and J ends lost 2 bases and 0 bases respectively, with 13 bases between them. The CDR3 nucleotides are TGTGCCAGCAGCTTAAACAGGGAGGGATCAACTAATGAAAAACTGTTTTTT. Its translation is CASSLNREGSTNEKLFF.

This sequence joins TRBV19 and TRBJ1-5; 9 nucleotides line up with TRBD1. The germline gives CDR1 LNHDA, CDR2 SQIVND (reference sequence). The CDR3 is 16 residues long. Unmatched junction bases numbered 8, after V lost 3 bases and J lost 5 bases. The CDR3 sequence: CASSIPGQGLHQPQHF. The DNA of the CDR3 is TGTGCCAGTAGTATTCCCGGACAGGGGCTCCATCAGCCCCAGCATTTT.

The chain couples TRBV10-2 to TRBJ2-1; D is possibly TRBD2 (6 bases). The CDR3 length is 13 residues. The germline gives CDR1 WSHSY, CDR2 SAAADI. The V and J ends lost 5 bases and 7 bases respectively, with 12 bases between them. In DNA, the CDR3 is TGCGCCAGCAGTCTTCTAGCGAGGAATGAGCAGTTCTTC. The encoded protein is CASSLLARNEQFF.